What follows are 7 T cell receptor beta chains derived from one specimen sequenced in a study of blood T cell repertoires in COVID-19. This table comes from immunoSEQ multiplex PCR, and its TCRdb copy is limited to in-frame clones, with some not included. The sample contains 130,000 or so clones, approximately 80% of which appear only once. Sequencing was carried out using peripheral blood. The receptors derive from a woman aged 60-75 years with acute or convalescent COVID-19.

This CDR3 reads CAWMGQGKSPLHF. In nucleotides, the CDR3 is TGTGCCTGGATGGGACAGGGGAAATCACCCCTCCACTTT. The V and J genes are TRBV30 and TRBJ1-6, with 10 positions matching TRBD1. Germline V lookup: CDR1 GTSNPN, CDR2 SVGIG (reference sequence). Trimming at V came to 4 bases and at J to 10 bases, leaving 4 bases not matched to a gene. The CDR3 length is 13 residues. Full variable domain (remainder filled in from reference TRBV30 and TRBJ1-6): SQTIHQWPATLVQPVGSPLSLECTVEGTSNPNLYWYRQAAGRGLQLLFYSVGIGQISSEVPQNLSASRPQDRQFILSSKKLLLSDSGFYLCAWMGQGKSPLHFGNGTRLTVT.

The chain employs TRBV6-5 and TRBJ1-4; no clear D. The length of the CDR3 is 13 residues. The germline V and J ends were trimmed by 7 bases and 4 bases, with 10 bases remaining between them. Germline CDR1 reads MNHEY; CDR2 reads SVGAGI. The CDR3 reads CASTSSYNEKLFF. The CDR3, as DNA: TGTGCCAGCACCTCCAGTTATAATGAAAAACTGTTTTTT.

The DNA of the CDR3 is TGTGCCAGCAGCTTAGAAGGGGCAGACCGATACTACGAGCAGTACGTC. Encoded protein: CASSLEGADRYYEQYV. This sequence joins TRBV7-6 and TRBJ2-7; possible D gene TRBD1, 5 bases. With 1 base removed from V and 3 bases from J, the gap between germline ends came to 16 bases. The germline V gene has CDR1 SGHVS and CDR2 FNYEAQ. This CDR3 is built from 16 residues.

This sequence joins TRBV10-2 and TRBJ1-4, with D tentatively TRBD1 (6 bases). V was clipped by 1 base and J by 0 bases, with 9 bases between them. The length of the CDR3 is 16 residues. Germline V lookup: CDR1 WSHSY, CDR2 SAAADI. The CDR3 is CASSEWGQATNEKLFF. As DNA, the CDR3 is TGCGCCAGCAGTGAGTGGGGACAAGCAACTAATGAAAAACTGTTTTTT.

This sequence joins TRBV19 and TRBJ1-1; no reliable D call. The germline CDR1 and CDR2 sequences are LNHDA and SQIVND (reference sequence). The V end lost 5 bases, the J end lost 8 bases, and 15 bases lay between the germline ends. The CDR3 length is 13 residues. This CDR3 is CASSRYVTAEAFF. In nucleotides, the CDR3 is TGTGCCAGTAGTCGTTACGTGACTGCCGAAGCTTTCTTT.

The V gene is TRBV6-2 or TRBV6-3, the J gene TRBJ1-2; D unclear. The CDR3 contains 13 residues. The V end was cut by 5 bases, the J end by 8 bases, with 15 bases between. Germline loops: CDR1 MNHEY, CDR2 SVGEGT. The chain's CDR3 is CASSPLSMGGYTF. DNA for the CDR3: TGTGCCAGCAGTCCCCTTTCGATGGGCGGCTACACCTTC.

The chain combines TRBV7-9 with TRBJ2-7, with 7 bases fitting TRBD1. The junction had 0 bases not matched to a gene; V was cut back by 5 bases and J by 5 bases. CDR1 is SEHNR, CDR2 FQNEAQ, per germline (reference sequence). This CDR3 spans 11 amino acids. The CDR3 sequence: CASSQGDEQYV. The CDR3 DNA reads TGTGCCAGCAGCCAGGGGGACGAGCAGTACGTC.